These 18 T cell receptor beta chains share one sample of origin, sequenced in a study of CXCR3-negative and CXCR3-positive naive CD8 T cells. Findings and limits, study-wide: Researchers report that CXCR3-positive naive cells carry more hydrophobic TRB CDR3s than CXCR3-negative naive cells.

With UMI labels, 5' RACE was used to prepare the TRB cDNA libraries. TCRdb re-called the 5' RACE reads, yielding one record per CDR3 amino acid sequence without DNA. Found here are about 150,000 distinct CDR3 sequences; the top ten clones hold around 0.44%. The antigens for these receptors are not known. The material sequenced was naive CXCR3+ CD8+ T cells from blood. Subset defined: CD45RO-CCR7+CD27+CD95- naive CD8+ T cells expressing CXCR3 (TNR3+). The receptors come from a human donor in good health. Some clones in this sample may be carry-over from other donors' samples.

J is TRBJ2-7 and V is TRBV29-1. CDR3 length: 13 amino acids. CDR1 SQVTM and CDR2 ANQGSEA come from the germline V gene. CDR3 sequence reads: CSVEVREGYEQYF.

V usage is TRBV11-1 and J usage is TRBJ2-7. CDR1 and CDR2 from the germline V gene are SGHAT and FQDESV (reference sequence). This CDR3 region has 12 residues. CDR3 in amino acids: CASSTFSYEKYF.

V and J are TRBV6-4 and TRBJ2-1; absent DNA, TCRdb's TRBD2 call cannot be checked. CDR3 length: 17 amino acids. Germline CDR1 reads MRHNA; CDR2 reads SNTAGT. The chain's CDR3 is CASSDSKWTNGYNEQFF.

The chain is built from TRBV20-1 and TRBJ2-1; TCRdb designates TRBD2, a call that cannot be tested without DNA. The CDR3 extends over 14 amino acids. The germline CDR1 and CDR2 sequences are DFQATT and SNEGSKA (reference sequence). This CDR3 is CSARTRLANNEQFF.

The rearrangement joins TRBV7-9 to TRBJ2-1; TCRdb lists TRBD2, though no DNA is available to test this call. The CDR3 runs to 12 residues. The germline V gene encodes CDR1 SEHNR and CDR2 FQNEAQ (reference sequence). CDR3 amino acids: CASSSTRGEQFF.

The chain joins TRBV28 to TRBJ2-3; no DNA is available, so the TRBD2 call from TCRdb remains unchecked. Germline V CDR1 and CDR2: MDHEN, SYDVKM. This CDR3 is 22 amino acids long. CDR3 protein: CASSLSIFTGGPWGASADTQYF.

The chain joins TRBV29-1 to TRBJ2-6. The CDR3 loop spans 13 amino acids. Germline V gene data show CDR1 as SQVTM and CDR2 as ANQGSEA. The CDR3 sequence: CSVVVRGRNVLTF.

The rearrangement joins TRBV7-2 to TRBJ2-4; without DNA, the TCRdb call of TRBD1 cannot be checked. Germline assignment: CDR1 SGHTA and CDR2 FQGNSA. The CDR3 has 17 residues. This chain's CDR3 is CASSFGQVEVGKNIQYF.

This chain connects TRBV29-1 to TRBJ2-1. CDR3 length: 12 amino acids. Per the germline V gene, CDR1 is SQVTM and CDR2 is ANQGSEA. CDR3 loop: CSVGLLSNEQFF.

This CDR3 is CASSQDHEGDYGYTF. This sequence joins TRBV4-3 and TRBJ1-2. This CDR3 comprises 15 residues. CDR1 is LGHNA, CDR2 YSLEER, per germline.

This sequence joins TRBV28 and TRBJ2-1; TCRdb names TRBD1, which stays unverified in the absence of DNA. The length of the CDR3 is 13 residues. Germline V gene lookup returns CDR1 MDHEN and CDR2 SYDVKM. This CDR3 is CASSYRGKYEQFF.

The CDR3 loop is CSARDLVSGREYGYTF. V is TRBV20-1 and J is TRBJ1-2. CDR1 and CDR2 (germline): DFQATT, SNEGSKA (reference sequence). The CDR3 totals 16 residues.

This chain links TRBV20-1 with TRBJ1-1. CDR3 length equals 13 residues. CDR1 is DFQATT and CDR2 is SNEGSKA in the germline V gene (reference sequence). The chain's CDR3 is CSVRGGRDTEAFF.

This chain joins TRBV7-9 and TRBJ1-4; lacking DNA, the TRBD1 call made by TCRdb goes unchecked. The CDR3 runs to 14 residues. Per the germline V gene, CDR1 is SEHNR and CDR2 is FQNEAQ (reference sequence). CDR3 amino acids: CASSSRTREEKLFF.

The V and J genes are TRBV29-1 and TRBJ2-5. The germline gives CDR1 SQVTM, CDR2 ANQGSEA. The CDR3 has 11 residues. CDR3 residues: CSVLGFETQYF.

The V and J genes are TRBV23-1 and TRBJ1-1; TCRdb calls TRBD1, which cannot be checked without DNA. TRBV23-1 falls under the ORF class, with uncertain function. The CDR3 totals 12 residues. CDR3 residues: CASREPQGEAFF.

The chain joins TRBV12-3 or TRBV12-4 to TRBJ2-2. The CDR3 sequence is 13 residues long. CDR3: CASSPLDTGELFF.

CDR3: CASSLEVLGFGELFF. The chain uses TRBV11-2 and TRBJ2-2. This CDR3 is 15 amino acids long. Germline assignment: CDR1 SGHAT and CDR2 FQNNGV.